Listed below are T cell receptor beta chains from one sample, sequenced in a study of shared clonotypes between healthy human individuals. TCRdb's copy holds only in-frame clones and misses some; the assay was immunoSEQ multiplex PCR. Of about 2 million clones listed, 85% to 95% are singletons. Sequencing was done on a sample of naive CD8+ T cells sorted from blood. The source is a man aged 18 to 29 in good health. CDR3s include the opening cysteine and the closing phenylalanine or tryptophan. The D gene is left open where the match is weak. Clone size appears in some rows only: once, few, many, or a class for an expanded clone.

TRBV28,TRBJ2-1,NA,TRBD1,TGTGCCAGCAGTAGCGGACAGGTCTACAATGAGCAGTTCTTC,CASSSGQVYNEQFF
TRBV7-2,TRBJ1-4,NA,NA,TGTGCCAGCAGCTTTGGAGGAACTAATGAAAAACTGTTTTTT,CASSFGGTNEKLFF
TRBV27,TRBJ1-4,NA,NA,TGTGCCAGCAGTTTATGGGGAACTAATGAAAAACTGTTTTTT,CASSLWGTNEKLFF
TRBV7-6,TRBJ2-2,NA,NA,TGTGCCAGCAGCCCCTCCGGTCTTGAGACCGGGGAGCTGTTTTTT,CASSPSGLETGELFF
TRBV5-1,TRBJ2-1,NA,TRBD2,TGCGCCAGCAGGGTAGCGGGGGCGGGGAATGAGCAGTTCTTC,CASRVAGAGNEQFF
TRBV25-1,TRBJ2-7,NA,NA,TGTGCCAGCAGTGAATTTGGGATCGCCTACGAGCAGTACTTC,CASSEFGIAYEQYF
TRBV4-1,TRBJ1-2,NA,NA,TGCGCCAGCAGCCAAGAGTGGGGGGGAAGTGGCTACACCTTC,CASSQEWGGSGYTF
TRBV7-2,TRBJ2-3,NA,TRBD2,TGTGCCAGCCGGACTAGCGGCCTTAGCACAGATACGCAGTATTTT,CASRTSGLSTDTQYF
TRBV7-9,TRBJ1-5,NA,NA,TGTGCCAGCAGCTTAGTCGGGGTAGATGGCAATCAGCCCCAGCATTTT,CASSLVGVDGNQPQHF
TRBV10-3,TRBJ1-3,once,NA,TGTGCCATCAGTGGCACCGCTGGAAACACCATATATTTT,CAISGTAGNTIYF
TRBV7-9,TRBJ1-1,NA,NA,TGTGCCAGCAGCCCCCGGGACGCCCGAGAAGGAATAGAAGCTTTCTTT,CASSPRDAREGIEAFF
TRBV30,TRBJ2-3,NA,TRBD1,TGTGCCTGGAGTGAGGGGGCAGCAAGCACAGATACGCAGTATTTT,CAWSEGAASTDTQYF
TRBV4-3,TRBJ2-7,NA,TRBD2,TGCGCCAGCAGCCAAGAGGGGGGGGAGGACTACGAGCAGTACTTC,CASSQEGGEDYEQYF
TRBV19,TRBJ2-7,few,NA,TGTGCCAGTAGTATGAGTGGGGTCGAGCAGTACTTC,CASSMSGVEQYF
TRBV30,TRBJ2-1,NA,TRBD2,TGTGCCTGGAGTAGACTAGCGGGGGGCGATGAGCAGTTCTTC,CAWSRLAGGDEQFF
TRBV7-2,TRBJ2-7,NA,NA,TGTGCCAGCAGCTTACACCCGGGCTCCTACGAGCAGTACTTC,CASSLHPGSYEQYF
TRBV2,TRBJ1-1,NA,NA,TGTGCCAGCATGGTGGGAACGAACACTGAAGCTTTCTTT,CASMVGTNTEAFF
TRBV6-1,TRBJ2-1,NA,NA,TGTGCCAGCAGTGAAGACCTCTTGGGGGGCAATGAGCAGTTCTTC,CASSEDLLGGNEQFF
TRBV6-4,TRBJ1-1,few,NA,TGTGCCAGCAGTGAGGGAATCGGGGACACTGAAGCTTTCTTT,CASSEGIGDTEAFF
TRBV13,TRBJ2-7,once,NA,TGTGCCAGCAGCTTATTCTACGTAGGGGATGGCGAGCAGTACTTC,CASSLFYVGDGEQYF
TRBV4-1,TRBJ2-2,NA,TRBD2,TGCGCCAGCAGCCCGAAAACTACTGGGCGACTAGCGATTGCCGGGGAGCTGTTTTTT,CASSPKTTGRLAIAGELFF
TRBV13,TRBJ2-2,NA,NA,TGTGCCAGCAGCTTAGAGCGCGGGGTAAACACCGGGGAGCTGTTTTTT,CASSLERGVNTGELFF
TRBV27,TRBJ1-2,NA,TRBD1,TGTGCCAGCAGTTTCTTAAGGACAGGGGGCGCGGACTATGGCTACACCTTC,CASSFLRTGGADYGYTF
TRBV30,TRBJ2-2,NA,NA,TGTGCCTGGAGCTGGGGGCACACCGGGGAGCTGTTTTTT,CAWSWGHTGELFF
TRBV30,TRBJ2-1,NA,NA,TGTGCTCGAGGGATTTCCTACAATGAGCAGTTCTTC,CARGISYNEQFF
TRBV2,TRBJ2-5,once,NA,TGTGCCAGCAGACAGGATAACCAAGAGACCCAGTACTTC,CASRQDNQETQYF
TRBV6-1,TRBJ2-3,NA,NA,TGTGCCAGCAGTGAATTTGCTACAGCCAGATCAGATACGCAGTATTTT,CASSEFATARSDTQYF
TRBV4-1,TRBJ2-1,NA,NA,TGCGCCAGCAGCCAAAGCAGGATTACGGCAGGTCTGTTCTTC,CASSQSRITAGLFF
TRBV7-9,TRBJ2-7,NA,NA,TGTGCCAGCAGTCCGCTAGAAGAAGACGAGCAGTACTTC,CASSPLEEDEQYF
TRBV25-1,TRBJ1-2,NA,NA,TGTGCCAGCAGTGAGGGCAGGAGCTATGGCTACACCTTC,CASSEGRSYGYTF
TRBV10-3,TRBJ2-3,NA,NA,TGTGCCATCAGTGTTGGACGGGAGAGGTCCACAGATACGCAGTATTTT,CAISVGRERSTDTQYF
TRBV5-5,TRBJ2-2,NA,NA,TGTGCCAGCAGCTGGGGGGCCGACACCGGGGAGCTGTTTTTT,CASSWGADTGELFF